Listed below are T cell receptor beta chains from one sample, sequenced in a study of blood T cell repertoires in COVID-19. Assay: immunoSEQ multiplex PCR; the TCRdb copy retains only in-frame clones and omits some. The table has roughly 340,000 clones, 88% seen once; the top ten hold around 6.6%. The specimen sequenced was peripheral blood. The receptors derive from a woman aged 70-85 years with COVID-19, enrolled during active disease. CDR3s include the opening cysteine and the closing phenylalanine or tryptophan. A D gene is named only where the DNA matches it firmly. Size is stated for part of the rows, as once, few or many counts, or as a class when the clone is expanded.

clone_size d_call j_call v_call cdr3_aa cdr3_nt
. TRBD1 TRBJ1-2 TRBV7-2 CASSSTGTGAKGYTF TGTGCCAGCAGCAGCACCGGGACAGGGGCTAAAGGCTACACCTTC
. TRBD1 TRBJ1-1 TRBV12-3/TRBV12-4 CASRSGGTEAFF TGTGCCAGCAGGTCAGGGGGCACTGAAGCTTTCTTT
. . TRBJ1-6 TRBV4-3 CASSQAGTSNSPLHF TGCGCCAGCAGCCAAGCCGGGACAAGTAATTCACCCCTCCACTTT
. TRBD2 TRBJ2-5 TRBV5-6 CASSITSGVKETQYF TGTGCCAGCAGCATAACTAGCGGGGTTAAAGAGACCCAGTACTTC
once TRBD1 TRBJ1-6 TRBV30 CAWSLTGGDSPLHF TGTGCCTGGAGTTTGACAGGGGGCGATTCACCCCTCCACTTT
. TRBD1 TRBJ1-1 TRBV15 CATSRWTGGDSEAFF TGTGCCACCAGCAGGTGGACAGGGGGGGACTCTGAAGCTTTCTTT
. . TRBJ1-5 TRBV15 CATSDSRGNQPQHF TGTGCCACCAGCGACTCGCGGGGGAATCAGCCCCAGCATTTT
once . TRBJ1-1 TRBV5-1 CASSLETGMNTEAFF TGCGCCAGCAGCTTGGAGACAGGTATGAACACTGAAGCTTTCTTT
. . TRBJ1-4 TRBV30 CAWSVHLNEKLFF TGTGCCTGGAGTGTACACCTTAATGAAAAACTGTTTTTT
. . TRBJ1-5 TRBV19 CASSITGGSSDQPQHF TGTGCCAGTAGTATAACCGGGGGGTCCAGCGATCAGCCCCAGCATTTT
. . TRBJ2-1 TRBV5-4 CASSSVGALNNEQFF TGTGCCAGCAGTTCCGTTGGGGCCCTTAACAATGAGCAGTTCTTC
once TRBD1 TRBJ2-5 TRBV30 CAWATGGWKTQYF TGTGCCTGGGCAACAGGGGGCTGGAAGACCCAGTACTTC
. . TRBJ1-2 TRBV7-2 CASSLASGSYGYTF TGTGCCAGCAGCTTAGCTTCAGGATCCTATGGCTACACCTTC
. TRBD1 TRBJ2-7 TRBV11-2 CASSSGTASEQYF TGTGCCAGCAGCTCCGGGACAGCGAGCGAGCAGTACTTC
. . TRBJ1-2 TRBV7-2 CASRIGRANYGYTF TGTGCCAGCAGGATAGGGCGGGCTAACTATGGCTACACCTTC
. . TRBJ1-1 TRBV11-2 CASIGLPDRNTEAFF TGTGCCAGCATCGGTCTCCCGGACAGGAACACTGAAGCTTTCTTT
once . TRBJ2-2 TRBV24-1 CATSDRDRANRGELFF TGTGCCACCAGTGATCGCGACCGGGCCAACAGGGGGGAGCTGTTTTTT
. . TRBJ2-5 TRBV9 CASSGYTEAQYF TGTGCCAGCAGCGGATACACGGAGGCCCAGTACTTC
. . TRBJ2-7 TRBV10-1 CASSDQVGEQYF TGCGCCAGCAGTGACCAGGTTGGCGAGCAGTACTTC
once TRBD2 TRBJ2-4 TRBV5-4 CASSLGGLAEYF TGTGCCAGCAGCTTGGGTGGACTAGCGGAGTACTTC
. . TRBJ2-7 TRBV5-1 CASSLDGSYEQYF TGCGCCAGCAGCTTGGATGGCAGCTACGAGCAGTACTTC
. . TRBJ1-1 TRBV7-9 CASSLAGMKGEAFF TGTGCCAGCAGCTTGGCAGGGATGAAGGGTGAAGCTTTCTTT
. TRBD2 TRBJ2-3 TRBV5-1 CASSLGAGGDTQYF TGCGCCAGCAGCTTGGGAGCGGGGGGCGATACGCAGTATTTT
. . TRBJ2-6 TRBV9 CASSNTVSGANVLTF TGTGCCTCCTCCAATACAGTATCTGGGGCCAACGTCCTGACTTTC
. . TRBJ2-7 TRBV9 CASSVGASGDYEQYF TGTGCCAGCAGCGTAGGGGCCAGCGGAGACTACGAGCAGTACTTC
. . TRBJ1-2 TRBV30 CAWSRSGYGYTF TGTGCCTGGAGTCGGTCAGGTTATGGCTACACCTTC
. TRBD1 TRBJ2-6 TRBV5-1 CASSFLTGGTGANVLTF TGCGCCAGCAGCTTCTTGACAGGGGGGACTGGGGCCAACGTCCTGACTTTC
. TRBD1 TRBJ1-2 TRBV27 CASSPRQGMNYGYTF TGTGCCAGCAGTCCCCGACAGGGGATGAACTATGGCTACACCTTC
. . TRBJ1-1 TRBV27 CASVAGTEAFF TGTGCCAGCGTGGCGGGGACTGAAGCTTTCTTT
. . TRBJ2-5 TRBV24-1 CATSDLTGDTKETQYF TGTGCCACCAGTGATTTAACCGGGGATACAAAGGAGACCCAGTACTTC
. . TRBJ1-5 TRBV27 CASSSAEWGNQPQHF TGTGCCAGCAGTTCCGCGGAATGGGGCAATCAGCCCCAGCATTTT
. TRBD2 TRBJ2-1 TRBV4-1 CASSQERAGLFSYNEQFF TGCGCCAGCAGCCAAGAAAGAGCGGGGCTTTTCTCCTACAATGAGCAGTTCTTC
. . TRBJ2-7 TRBV28 CASSSRTSLREQYF TGTGCCAGCAGTTCTCGGACTTCATTGAGGGAGCAGTACTTC